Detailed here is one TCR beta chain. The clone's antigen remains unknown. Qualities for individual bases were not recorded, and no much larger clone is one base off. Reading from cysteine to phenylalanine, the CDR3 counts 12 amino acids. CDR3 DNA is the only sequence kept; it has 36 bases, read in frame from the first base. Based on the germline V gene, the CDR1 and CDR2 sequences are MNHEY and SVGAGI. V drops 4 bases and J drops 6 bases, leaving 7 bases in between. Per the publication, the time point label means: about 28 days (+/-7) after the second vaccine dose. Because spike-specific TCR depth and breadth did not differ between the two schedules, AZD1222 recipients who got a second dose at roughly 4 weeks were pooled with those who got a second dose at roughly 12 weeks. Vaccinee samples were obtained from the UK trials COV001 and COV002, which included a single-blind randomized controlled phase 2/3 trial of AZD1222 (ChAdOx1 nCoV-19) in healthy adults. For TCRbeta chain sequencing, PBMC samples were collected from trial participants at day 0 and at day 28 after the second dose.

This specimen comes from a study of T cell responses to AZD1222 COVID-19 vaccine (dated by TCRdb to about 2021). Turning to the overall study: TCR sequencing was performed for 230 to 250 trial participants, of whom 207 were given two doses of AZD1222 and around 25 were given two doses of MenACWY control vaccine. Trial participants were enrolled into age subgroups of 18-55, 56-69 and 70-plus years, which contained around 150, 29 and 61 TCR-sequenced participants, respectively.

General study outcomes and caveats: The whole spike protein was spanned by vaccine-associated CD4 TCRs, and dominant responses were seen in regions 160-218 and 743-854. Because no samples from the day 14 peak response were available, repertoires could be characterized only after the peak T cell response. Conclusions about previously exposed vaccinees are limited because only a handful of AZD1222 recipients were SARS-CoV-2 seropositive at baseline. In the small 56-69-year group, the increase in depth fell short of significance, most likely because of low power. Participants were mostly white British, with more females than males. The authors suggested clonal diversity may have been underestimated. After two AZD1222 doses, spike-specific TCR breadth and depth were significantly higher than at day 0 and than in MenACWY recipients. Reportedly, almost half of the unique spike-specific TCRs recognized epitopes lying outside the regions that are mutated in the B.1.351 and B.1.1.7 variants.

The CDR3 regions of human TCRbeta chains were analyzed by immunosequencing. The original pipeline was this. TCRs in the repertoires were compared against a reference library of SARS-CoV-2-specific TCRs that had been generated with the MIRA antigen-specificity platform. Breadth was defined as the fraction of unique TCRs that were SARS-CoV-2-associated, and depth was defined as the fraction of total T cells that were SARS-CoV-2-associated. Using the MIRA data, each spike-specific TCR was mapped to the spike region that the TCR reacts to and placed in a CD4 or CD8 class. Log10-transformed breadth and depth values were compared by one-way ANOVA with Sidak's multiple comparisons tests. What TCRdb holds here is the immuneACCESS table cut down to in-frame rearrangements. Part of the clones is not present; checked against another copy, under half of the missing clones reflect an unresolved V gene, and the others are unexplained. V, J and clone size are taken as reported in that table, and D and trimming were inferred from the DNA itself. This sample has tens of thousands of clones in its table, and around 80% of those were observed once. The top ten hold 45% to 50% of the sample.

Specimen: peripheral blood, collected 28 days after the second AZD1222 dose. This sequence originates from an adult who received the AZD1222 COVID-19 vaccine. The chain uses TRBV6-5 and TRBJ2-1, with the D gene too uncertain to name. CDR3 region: CASSWTGNEQFF. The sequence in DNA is TGTGCCAGCAGTTGGACGGGCAATGAGCAGTTCTTC.